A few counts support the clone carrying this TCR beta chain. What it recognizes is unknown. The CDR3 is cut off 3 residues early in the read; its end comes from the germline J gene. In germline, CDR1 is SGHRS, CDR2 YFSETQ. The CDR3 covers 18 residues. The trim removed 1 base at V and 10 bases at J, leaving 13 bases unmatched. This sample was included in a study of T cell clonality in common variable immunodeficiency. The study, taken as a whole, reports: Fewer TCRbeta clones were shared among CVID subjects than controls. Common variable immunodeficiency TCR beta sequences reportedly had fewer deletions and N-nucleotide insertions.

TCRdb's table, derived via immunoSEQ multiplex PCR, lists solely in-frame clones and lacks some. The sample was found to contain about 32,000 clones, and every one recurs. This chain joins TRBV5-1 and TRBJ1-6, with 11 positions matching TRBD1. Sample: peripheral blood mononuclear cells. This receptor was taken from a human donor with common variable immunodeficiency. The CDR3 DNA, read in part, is TGCGCCAGCAGCTTGTCCGCCACGAAGGGACAGGGGGAATCACCC. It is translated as CASSLSATKGQGESP. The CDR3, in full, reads CASSLSATKGQGESPLHF.